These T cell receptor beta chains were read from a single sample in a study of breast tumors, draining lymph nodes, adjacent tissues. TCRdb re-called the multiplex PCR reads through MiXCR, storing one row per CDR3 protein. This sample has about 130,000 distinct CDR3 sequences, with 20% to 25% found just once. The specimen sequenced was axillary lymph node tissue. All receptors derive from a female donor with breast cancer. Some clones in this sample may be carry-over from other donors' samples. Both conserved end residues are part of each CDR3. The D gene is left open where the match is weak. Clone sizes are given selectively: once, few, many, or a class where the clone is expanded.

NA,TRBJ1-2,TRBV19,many,CASSIYTRRNGGYTF,TGTGCCAGTAGTATTTACACGAGAAGGAATGGAGGCTACACCTTC
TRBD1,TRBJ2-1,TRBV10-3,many,CAISESGTGVGEQFF,TGTGCCATCAGTGAGTCCGGGACAGGGGTCGGTGAGCAGTTCTTC
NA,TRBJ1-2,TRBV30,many,CAWSAGGGGYTF,TGTGCCTGGAGCGCGGGGGGAGGTGGCTACACCTTC
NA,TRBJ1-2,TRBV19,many,CASSATVVYGYTF,TGTGCCAGTAGTGCAACGGTCGTCTATGGCTACACCTTC
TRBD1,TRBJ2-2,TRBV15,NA,CATSRDSFGERGQADPSGELFF,TGTGCCACCAGCAGAGATAGTTTCGGGGAGAGGGGACAGGCGGACCCATCCGGGGAGCTGTTTTTT
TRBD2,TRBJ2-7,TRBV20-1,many,CSAGGLAGSYEQYF,TGCAGTGCTGGAGGACTAGCGGGATCCTACGAGCAGTACTTC
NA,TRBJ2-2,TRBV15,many,CATSRDLNTGELFF,TGTGCCACCAGCAGAGATCTCAACACCGGGGAGCTGTTTTTT
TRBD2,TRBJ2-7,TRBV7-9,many,CASSSSGRGYEQYF,TGTGCCAGCAGTTCTAGCGGGAGGGGTTACGAGCAGTACTTC
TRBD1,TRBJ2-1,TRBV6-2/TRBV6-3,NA,CASSHSSDRVKSYNEQFF,TGTGCCAGCAGTCACTCCTCGGACAGGGTTAAGTCCTACAATGAGCAGTTCTTC
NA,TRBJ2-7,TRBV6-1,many,CASSRDPADEQYF,TGTGCCAGCAGTCGGGATCCAGCAGACGAGCAGTACTTC
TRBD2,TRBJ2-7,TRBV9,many,CASSVGWEGWGQYF,TGTGCCAGCAGCGTAGGATGGGAGGGTTGGGGGCAGTACTTC
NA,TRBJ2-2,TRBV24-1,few,CATGHHTGELFF,TGTGCCACCGGACATCACACCGGGGAGCTGTTTTTT
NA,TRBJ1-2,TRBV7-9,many,CASSLQHRGYTF,TGTGCCAGCAGCCTGCAACACCGCGGCTACACCTTC
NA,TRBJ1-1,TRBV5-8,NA,CASSLQTGGIEAFF,TGTGCCAGCAGCTTGCAAACTGGGGGTATTGAAGCTTTCTTT
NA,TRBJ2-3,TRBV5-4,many,CASSRYGGGDTQYF,TGTGCCAGCAGCAGGTACGGAGGCGGAGATACGCAGTATTTT
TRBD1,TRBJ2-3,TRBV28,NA,CASSSQGLDTQYF,TGTGCCAGCAGTTCACAGGGGTTGGATACGCAGTATTTT